The next 22 T cell receptor beta chains were all read from a single sample in a study of CD8 T cells in Susac syndrome. Random hexamers served to reverse transcribe roughly 0.45 to 1 ug RNA. From the immunoSEQ multiplex PCR reads, TCRdb called clonotypes with MiXCR, one entry per CDR3 protein. The sample shows 200,000 or so distinct CDR3 sequences, nearly 95% of them seen only once. The sequenced sample consisted of CD4+ T cells from PBMCs. These receptors originate from a human donor with multiple sclerosis.

The V gene is TRBV12-3 or TRBV12-4, the J gene TRBJ2-7; D is tentatively TRBD1 or TRBD2 (6 bases each). CDR3 length: 15 residues. V was shortened by 7 bases and J by 2 bases, with 18 bases between the two germline ends. CDR3 DNA sequence: TGTGCCAGCAAACATCGTTGGGGGGCCACCTACGAGCAGTACTTC. This translates into CASKHRWGATYEQYF.

This clonotype was observed a few times. The V and J genes are TRBV3-1 and TRBJ2-5; D gene unclear. V lost 4 bases and J lost 5, with 11 bases in between. There are 13 residues in the CDR3. Germline CDR1 is LGHDT and CDR2 is YNNKEL (reference sequence). The CDR3 DNA follows: TGTGCCAGCAGCCTTTCCTCGGGTGAGACCCAGTACTTC. Protein: CASSLSSGETQYF.

This clonotype was seen only once. V and J are TRBV7-2 and TRBJ1-6; no clear D. V dropped 1 base and J dropped 9 bases, with 16 bases sitting between them. The length of the CDR3 is 16 residues. CDR1 and CDR2 from the germline V gene are SGHTA and FQGNSA. The CDR3 loop is CASSLVSSMGSSPLHF. DNA of the CDR3: TGTGCCAGCAGCTTAGTGAGCTCGATGGGAAGTTCACCCCTCCACTTT.

This chain links TRBV11-2 with TRBJ1-4; no clear D gene. V gave up 5 bases and J gave up 7 bases, with 5 bases separating them. This CDR3 has 11 residues. Germline CDR1 SGHAT, CDR2 FQNNGV. Written as DNA, the CDR3 is TGTGCCAGCAGCCGGAGTGAAAAACTGTTTTTT. Translated, it gives CASSRSEKLFF. Looking up the rest from reference TRBV11-2 and TRBJ1-4 gives the full variable domain: EAGVAQSPRYKIIEKRQSVAFWCNPISGHATLYWYQQILGQGPKLLIQFQNNGVVDDSQLPKDRFSAERLKGVDSTLKIQPAKLEDSAVYLCASSRSEKLFFGSGTQLSVL.

The chain links TRBV15 to TRBJ1-1; D is possibly TRBD1 (5 bases). Germline-derived CDR1 and CDR2 are LNHNV and YYDKDF (reference sequence). There are 13 residues in the CDR3. Trimming took 3 bases from V and 7 from J, leaving 12 bases between them. Written as DNA, the CDR3 is TGTGCCACCAGCAGTAGGGACGGCCTTGAAGCTTTCTTT. It specifies CATSSRDGLEAFF.

The chain combines TRBV27 with TRBJ1-2; 8 bases agree with TRBD1. Losses at the gene ends were 8 bases for V and 6 bases for J; bases not matched to a gene: 14. Germline V gene data show CDR1 as MNHEY and CDR2 as SMNVEV (reference sequence). The CDR3 totals 15 residues. The CDR3 coding sequence is TGTGCCAGCCGCGCTGCAGGGGGCGCAAAGGATGGCTACACCTTC. Amino acids: CASRAAGGAKDGYTF.

This chain joins TRBV12-3 or TRBV12-4 and TRBJ2-3; weak D call: TRBD2 (6 bases). The CDR3 totals 14 residues. Trimming cost V 3 bases and J 6 bases, with 13 bases left between them. CDR3 sequence reads: CASSFDAGRDTQYF. CDR3 nucleotides: TGTGCCAGCAGTTTCGACGCGGGGCGGGATACGCAGTATTTT.

This clonotype has a single count. A read error may account for a junction end that differs from germline. V usage is TRBV3-1 and J usage is TRBJ2-6; TRBD1 matches 8 bases. Germline CDR1 is LGHDT and CDR2 is YNNKEL (reference sequence). The CDR3 length is 13 residues. CDR3 DNA: TGTGCCTGCAGGGGGCCTGGGGCCAACGTCCTGACTTTC. It encodes CACRGPGANVLTF.

The chain recombines TRBV3-1 with TRBJ2-1, with D perhaps TRBD2 (5 bases). The CDR3 length is 14 residues. Germline CDR1 LGHDT, CDR2 YNNKEL (reference sequence). V gave up 0 bases and J gave up 5 bases, with 8 bases separating them. The CDR3 loop is CASSQDGGDNEQFF. Here the CDR3 DNA reads TGTGCCAGCAGCCAAGATGGAGGAGACAATGAGCAGTTCTTC.

This rearrangement joins TRBV25-1 to TRBJ2-7, with D maybe TRBD1 (6 bases). The germline V gene encodes CDR1 MGHDK and CDR2 SYGVNS. The CDR3 totals 15 residues. The V and J ends lost 5 bases and 9 bases respectively, with 23 bases between them. The CDR3 loop is CASSPGTTTYERQYF. For the CDR3, the DNA is TGTGCCAGCAGTCCCGGGACAACCACTTACGAGCGGCAGTACTTC.

The rearrangement links TRBV29-1 to TRBJ1-1, with 7 bases that match TRBD1. This CDR3 has 13 amino acids. Germline values: CDR1 SQVTM, CDR2 ANQGSEA. V gave up 6 bases and J gave up 4 bases; unmatched junction bases: 8. The CDR3 reads CSVGKTGFTEAFF. Written as DNA, the CDR3 is TGCAGCGTGGGAAAGACAGGGTTCACTGAAGCTTTCTTT.

The chain has TRBV20-1 and TRBJ2-7; possibly TRBD2 for D (5 bases). The CDR3 totals 13 residues. V lost 0 bases, J lost 3 bases, and 9 bases lay in between. Germline CDR1 and CDR2: DFQATT and SNEGSKA (reference sequence). CDR3 sequence reads: CSAREEVGYEQYF. DNA for the CDR3: TGCAGTGCTAGAGAGGAGGTCGGCTACGAGCAGTACTTC.

The chain recombines TRBV29-1 with TRBJ1-5, with no clear D. Looked up from germline, CDR1 is SQVTM and CDR2 is ANQGSEA. The ends were cut back, 5 bases at V and 7 bases at J, with 12 bases in the middle. The CDR3 has 12 amino acids. The CDR3 loop reads CSVQAPSQPQHF. The DNA for the CDR3 is TGCAGCGTTCAGGCCCCTTCCCAGCCCCAGCATTTT.

V and J are TRBV6-2 or TRBV6-3 and TRBJ2-7; D is undetermined. The CDR3 has 14 residues. Germline-derived CDR1 and CDR2 are MNHEY and SVGEGT. V gave up 6 bases and J gave up 0 bases, with 12 bases separating them. The CDR3 DNA is TGTGCCAGCAGATCTTTTTCAGGCTCCTACGAGCAGTACTTC. As protein: CASRSFSGSYEQYF.

This rearrangement joins TRBV30 to TRBJ2-1, with D hard to call. Between the trimmed V and J ends, which lost 0 bases and 0 bases, there was a span of 12 bases. The CDR3 length is 16 residues. CDR1 is GTSNPN, CDR2 SVGIG, per germline (reference sequence). CDR3 nucleotide sequence: TGTGCCTGGAGTGTTGGTGGTAGGAGCTCCTACAATGAGCAGTTCTTC. Protein sequence: CAWSVGGRSSYNEQFF.

V is TRBV5-6 and J is TRBJ2-5; weak D call: TRBD2 (7 bases). Trimming left V 4 bases short and J 2 bases short, with 12 bases between. Per the germline V gene, CDR1 is SGHDT and CDR2 is YYEEEE. CDR3 length: 14 amino acids. CDR3 residues: CASSGGAVQETQYF. In nucleotides, the CDR3 is TGTGCCAGCAGCGGGGGGGCGGTTCAAGAGACCCAGTACTTC.

The CDR3 spells CATSREGDLPGYTF. CDR3 in DNA: TGTGCCACCAGCAGAGAGGGGGACCTCCCGGGCTACACCTTC. V gene TRBV15 combines with J gene TRBJ1-2, with D possibly being TRBD1 (5 bases). Trimming took off 0 bases at V and 8 bases at J, with 13 bases between the two ends. Looked up from germline, CDR1 is LNHNV and CDR2 is YYDKDF (reference sequence). This CDR3 has 14 amino acids.

The J gene is TRBJ2-1, the V gene TRBV2, with 10 nucleotides matching TRBD2. CDR3 length equals 15 residues. Germline V gene data show CDR1 as SNHLY and CDR2 as FYNNEI. Trimming removed 6 bases from V and 3 bases from J; junction bases left unmatched: 5. Here the CDR3 reads CASSLTSGLYNEQFF. CDR3 nucleotide sequence: TGTGCCAGCAGCCTGACTAGCGGGCTCTACAATGAGCAGTTCTTC.

The chain links TRBV4-2 to TRBJ2-1; TRBD2 aligns across 7 bases. V dropped 4 bases and J dropped 0; count of bases not matched to a gene: 3. Germline V lookup: CDR1 LGHNA, CDR2 YNFKEQ. The length of the CDR3 is 15 residues. CDR3 residues: CASSPGGSSYNEQFF. CDR3 nucleotide sequence: TGTGCCAGCAGCCCCGGCGGGAGCTCCTACAATGAGCAGTTCTTC.

This chain uses TRBV27 with TRBJ1-5; D is possibly TRBD1 (5 bases). CDR3 size: 16 residues. The germline V and J ends were trimmed by 6 bases and 2 bases, with 17 bases remaining between them. Germline CDR1 is MNHEY and CDR2 is SMNVEV (reference sequence). CDR3 loop: CASSPGGGAGNQPQHF. The CDR3 DNA reads as TGTGCCAGCAGCCCTGGGGGGGGTGCCGGCAATCAGCCCCAGCATTTT.

This clonotype was seen just once. This chain uses TRBV12-3 or TRBV12-4 with TRBJ1-6, with unresolved D. The CDR3 runs 15 residues. V lost 5 bases and J 6 bases, leaving 14 bases between the germline ends. The CDR3 coding sequence is TGTGCCAGCAGTCTGGGGTGGCAGGCTAATTCACCCCTCCACTTT. Its translation is CASSLGWQANSPLHF.

The chain links TRBV30 to TRBJ2-5; 7 nucleotides line up with TRBD2. Germline loops: CDR1 GTSNPN, CDR2 SVGIG (reference sequence). The J segment lost 7 bases and the V segment lost 1 base, leaving 6 bases of the junction unmatched. The CDR3 contains 13 residues. The CDR3 sequence is CAWSARGGATQYF. CDR3 DNA sequence: TGTGCCTGGAGTGCTCGCGGGGGAGCGACCCAGTACTTC.